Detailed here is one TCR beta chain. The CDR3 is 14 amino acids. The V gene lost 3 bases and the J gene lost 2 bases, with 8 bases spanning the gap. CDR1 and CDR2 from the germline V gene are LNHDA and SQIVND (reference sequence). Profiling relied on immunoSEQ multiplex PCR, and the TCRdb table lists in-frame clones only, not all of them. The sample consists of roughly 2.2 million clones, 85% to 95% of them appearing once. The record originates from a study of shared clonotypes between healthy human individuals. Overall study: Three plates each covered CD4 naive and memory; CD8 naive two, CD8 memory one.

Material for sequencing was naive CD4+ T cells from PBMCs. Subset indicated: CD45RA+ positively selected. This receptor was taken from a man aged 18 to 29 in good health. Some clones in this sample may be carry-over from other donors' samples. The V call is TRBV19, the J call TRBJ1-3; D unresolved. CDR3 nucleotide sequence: TGTGCCAGTAGTATCATAGCCACTGGAAACACCATATATTTT. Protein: CASSIIATGNTIYF.